A selection of T cell receptor beta chains follows, all from one sample in a study of shared clonotypes between healthy human individuals. The data were produced by immunoSEQ multiplex PCR, yet TCRdb's version contains in-frame clones alone and is incomplete. The sample includes 2 million to 2.5 million clones, 85% to 95% seen only once; the top ten take 0.39%. The sample was naive CD4+ T cells from PBMCs. These TCRs come from a man in his late teens or twenties in good health. Some clones in this sample may be carry-over from other donors' samples. The CDR3 runs from the conserved cysteine through the conserved F or W. A D gene is named only where the DNA matches it firmly. A row's size may be missing; if present it is once, few, many or a size class.

D gene | J gene | clone size | V gene | CDR3 protein | CDR3 DNA
. | TRBJ2-4 | . | TRBV27 | CASSFTSGRGGIQYF | TGTGCCAGCAGTTTTACTAGTGGACGGGGTGGCATTCAGTACTTC
. | TRBJ2-7 | . | TRBV28 | CASSLSAGYSYEQYF | TGTGCCAGCAGTTTATCTGCCGGTTATTCCTACGAGCAGTACTTC
. | TRBJ2-3 | . | TRBV25-1 | CASSQGSTDTQYF | TGTGCCAGCAGTCAGGGGAGCACAGATACGCAGTATTTT
. | TRBJ2-3 | . | TRBV11-3 | CASSLGSGRGTDTQYF | TGTGCCAGCAGCTTAGGAAGCGGGCGGGGCACAGATACGCAGTATTTT
TRBD1 | TRBJ2-2 | . | TRBV29-1 | CSTRTGTNTGELFF | TGCAGCACCCGGACAGGGACGAACACCGGGGAGCTGTTTTTT
. | TRBJ1-4 | . | TRBV15 | CATSRVGWSGEKLFF | TGTGCCACCAGCAGAGTGGGGTGGTCTGGTGAAAAACTGTTTTTT
. | TRBJ1-3 | . | TRBV2 | CASSRESSGNTIYF | TGTGCCAGCAGCAGGGAGAGCTCTGGAAACACCATATATTTT
TRBD2 | TRBJ2-2 | . | TRBV7-9 | CASSFRSGRGTGELFF | TGTGCCAGCAGCTTCCGTAGCGGGAGAGGGACCGGGGAGCTGTTTTTT
. | TRBJ2-1 | . | TRBV19 | CASSIVGDWRYNEQFF | TGTGCCAGTAGTATAGTCGGGGACTGGAGATACAATGAGCAGTTCTTC
. | TRBJ1-1 | . | TRBV27 | CASSLTGVRLLNTEAFF | TGTGCCAGCAGTTTAACCGGGGTCAGGCTCCTGAACACTGAAGCTTTCTTT
. | TRBJ1-1 | . | TRBV11-2 | CASSQGNGFTEAFF | TGTGCCAGCAGCCAGGGGAATGGATTCACTGAAGCTTTCTTT
. | TRBJ2-1 | . | TRBV6-1 | CASSDWATYNEQFF | TGTGCCAGCAGTGACTGGGCGACCTACAATGAGCAGTTCTTC
TRBD1 | TRBJ1-5 | . | TRBV4-3 | CASSQDTGEPQHF | TGCGCCAGCAGCCAAGATACAGGGGAGCCCCAGCATTTT
. | TRBJ2-5 | . | TRBV7-6 | CASSTHRGRETQYF | TGTGCCAGCAGCACCCACCGGGGGAGAGAGACCCAGTACTTC
. | TRBJ2-7 | . | TRBV7-9 | CASSASLIRYEQYF | TGTGCCAGCAGCGCCTCTCTAATCCGATACGAGCAGTACTTC
. | TRBJ2-1 | . | TRBV5-6 | CASSLVGGRRYNEQFF | TGTGCCAGCAGCCTTGTAGGTGGCAGAAGATACAATGAGCAGTTCTTC
. | TRBJ2-7 | . | TRBV28 | CASSPGGGLYEQYF | TGTGCCAGCAGCCCAGGGGGGGGGCTCTACGAGCAGTACTTC
TRBD1 | TRBJ2-7 | once | TRBV5-1 | CASSYTGQESYEQYF | TGCGCCAGCAGCTACACTGGACAGGAGTCCTACGAGCAGTACTTC
TRBD1 | TRBJ1-3 | . | TRBV9 | CASSSRTGDGNTIYF | TGTGCCAGCAGCTCACGGACAGGGGATGGAAACACCATATATTTT
TRBD1 | TRBJ2-3 | . | TRBV5-1 | CASSRGGVITDTQYF | TGCGCCAGCAGTCGAGGGGGCGTCATAACAGATACGCAGTATTTT
. | TRBJ1-2 | . | TRBV27 | CASSRADNYGYTF | TGTGCCAGCAGTCGGGCCGATAACTATGGCTACACCTTC
TRBD1 | TRBJ2-1 | . | TRBV6-6 | CASSQDRGKNEQFF | TGTGCCAGCAGTCAGGACAGGGGGAAGAATGAGCAGTTCTTC
. | TRBJ2-1 | . | TRBV18 | CASSPRAPVVEQFF | TGTGCCAGCTCACCCAGGGCCCCGGTGGTTGAGCAGTTCTTC
. | TRBJ2-2 | . | TRBV28 | CASSLGGSNTGELFF | TGTGCCAGCAGTTTAGGGGGGTCGAACACCGGGGAGCTGTTTTTT
. | TRBJ2-5 | . | TRBV19 | CASRLDSADQETQYF | TGTGCCAGTAGGCTTGACAGTGCCGATCAAGAGACCCAGTACTTC
. | TRBJ2-7 | . | TRBV28 | CASSVSPNPHEQYF | TGTGCCAGCAGTGTATCACCCAACCCCCACGAGCAGTACTTC
TRBD1 | TRBJ1-1 | . | TRBV5-1 | CASSRGWDSTNTEAFF | TGCGCCAGCAGCAGGGGTTGGGACAGTACGAACACTGAAGCTTTCTTT
. | TRBJ1-4 | . | TRBV7-2 | CASSLGGEKLFF | TGTGCCAGCAGCTTAGGAGGAGAAAAACTGTTTTTT
TRBD1 | TRBJ2-2 | . | TRBV6-4 | CASSPTGAGTGELFF | TGTGCCAGCAGTCCGACAGGGGCAGGGACCGGGGAGCTGTTTTTT